One and the same sample provided the 15 T cell receptor beta chains below, sequenced in a study of regulatory T cells in long-lasting Graves disease. TCR beta libraries were built with iRepertoire HTBI primers and Arm-PCR of CDR3 regions. TCRdb re-called the multiplex PCR reads with MiXCR, one entry per CDR3 protein. The sample lists about 370,000 distinct CDR3 sequences; roughly a sixth were seen once. Time point noted: newly diagnosed GD, antithyroid drugs for less than 3 months. PBMC-extracted RNA yielded the TCR library. The sample consisted of peripheral blood mononuclear cells (PBMCs), taken at new diagnosis, from a patient treated with antithyroid drugs. Source of these receptors: a female donor with Graves disease.

This clonotype has a count of ten or more. The chain links TRBV7-9 to TRBJ2-5; TRBD1 matches 9 bases. J gave up 5 bases and V 5 bases, and 6 bases lay outside the gene matches. This CDR3 has 14 amino acids. The germline V gene encodes CDR1 SEHNR and CDR2 FQNEAQ (reference sequence). This chain's CDR3 is CASSGTGRFETQYF. The CDR3 DNA follows: TGTGCCAGCAGCGGGACAGGGAGGTTCGAGACCCAGTACTTC.

There are many counts of this clonotype. The J gene is TRBJ2-1, the V gene TRBV9; a possible D gene is TRBD2 (6 bases). Looked up from germline, CDR1 is SGDLS and CDR2 is YYNGEE. V was shortened by 0 bases and J by 9 bases, with 16 bases between the two germline ends. This CDR3 comprises 15 residues. Here the CDR3 DNA reads TGTGCCAGCAGCGTAGTTCCGGGAGACGGCGGTGAGCAGTTCTTC. It specifies CASSVVPGDGGEQFF. Full variable domain (outside the CDR3, taken from reference TRBV9 and TRBJ2-1): DSGVTQTPKHLITATGQRVTLRCSPRSGDLSVYWYQQSLDQGLQFLIQYYNGEERAKGNILERFSAQQFPDLHSELNLSSLELGDSALYFCASSVVPGDGGEQFFGPGTRLTVL.

This clonotype was observed many times. The chain has TRBV24-1 and TRBJ2-3, with 10 positions matching TRBD1. Germline V CDR1 and CDR2: KGHDR, SFDVKD. The CDR3 sequence is 15 residues long. V was pared by 10 bases and J by 2 bases, with 8 bases of the junction left unmatched. CDR3 sequence (DNA): TGTGCCACTCAAGGTGGGACAGGGGTCACAGATACGCAGTATTTT. This translates into CATQGGTGVTDTQYF.

This clonotype was seen repeatedly, ten times or more. The V gene is TRBV12-3 or TRBV12-4, the J gene TRBJ2-5; TRBD1 matches at 8 bases. The CDR3 length is 15 residues. The V segment lost 6 bases and the J segment 4 bases; nucleotides outside the gene matches: 10. DNA for the CDR3: TGTGCCAGCAGCAGCGGACAGGGCGTAAGAGAGACCCAGTACTTC. Residues: CASSSGQGVRETQYF.

This clonotype was detected once. This likely stems from a read error, as it lies one base from a far larger clone. The V gene is TRBV2, the J gene TRBJ1-2; D is uncertain. Trimming left V 6 bases short and J 3 bases short, with 17 bases between. Germline V gene sequence: CDR1 SNHLY, CDR2 FYNNEI. There are 15 residues in the CDR3. CDR3 loop: CASSPASREDYGYTF. In DNA form, the CDR3 reads TGTGCCAGCAGCCCGGCCAGTCGTGAAGACTATGGCTACACCTTC.

Ten or more counts support this clonotype. The CDR3 sequence is CASSYWAGAQETQYF. The DNA of the CDR3 is TGTGCCAGCAGTTACTGGGCAGGGGCCCAAGAGACCCAGTACTTC. The chain carries TRBV6-5 and TRBJ2-5; maybe TRBD1 (6 bases). The V gene's germline CDR1 is MNHEY and CDR2 SVGAGI. This CDR3 region has 15 residues. The V and J ends lost 1 base and 1 base respectively, with 10 bases between them.

This clonotype was seen many times. The chain is built from TRBV6-2 or TRBV6-3 and TRBJ2-7; 12 positions match TRBD2. Losses at the gene ends were 2 bases for V and 4 bases for J; bases not matched to a gene: 15. This CDR3 spans 19 amino acids. Germline V gene data show CDR1 as MNHEY and CDR2 as SVGEGT. The CDR3 is CASSYTPPSGRAPGYEQYF. Written as DNA, the CDR3 is TGTGCCAGCAGTTACACCCCTCCTAGCGGGAGGGCCCCTGGGTACGAGCAGTACTTC.

This clonotype appeared a few times. A much larger clone is a single base away; this may be a read error. This chain links TRBV10-3 with TRBJ1-1; D is unresolved. This CDR3 spans 13 amino acids. Germline V gene data show CDR1 as ENHRY and CDR2 as SYGVKD. Trimming cost V 4 bases and J 4 bases, with 10 bases left between them. In DNA form, the CDR3 reads TGTGCCATCAGTGTCCGGGGAAGCACTGAAGCTTTCTTT. Translated, it gives CAISVRGSTEAFF.

Details on this clonotype: Given a far larger clone just one base away, this is likely a sequencing read error. The chain carries TRBV7-9 and TRBJ1-1; 9 bases agree with TRBD1. The length of the CDR3 is 16 residues. The junction had 12 bases not matched to a gene; V was cut back by 5 bases and J by 5 bases. Germline V gene lookup returns CDR1 SEHNR and CDR2 FQNEAQ (reference sequence). In DNA, the CDR3 is TGTGCCAGCAGCCCCAGGCCGCACGACAGGGGGACTGAAGCTTTCTTT. It specifies CASSPRPHDRGTEAFF. Full variable domain (rest looked up from reference TRBV7-9 and TRBJ1-1): DTGVSQNPRHKITKRGQNVTFRCDPISEHNRLYWYRQTLGQGPEFLTYFQNEAQLEKSRLLSDRFSAERPKGSFSTLEIQRTEQGDSAMYLCASSPRPHDRGTEAFFGQGTRLTVV.

This clonotype has ten or more counts. This chain uses TRBV28 with TRBJ2-7; D tentatively fits TRBD1 or TRBD2 (7 bases each). Per the germline V gene, CDR1 is MDHEN and CDR2 is SYDVKM. Deletions cut 7 bases from V and 3 bases from J, with 19 bases between. The CDR3 has 15 residues. The CDR3 nucleotides read TGTGCCAGCACCGGATCCAGGGGGACTAACTACGAGCAGTACTTC. It yields the protein CASTGSRGTNYEQYF.

The V and J genes are TRBV28 and TRBJ1-6; D unresolved. V lost 3 bases and J 6 bases, leaving 15 bases between the germline ends. The CDR3 runs 16 residues. The germline CDR1 and CDR2 sequences are MDHEN and SYDVKM. CDR3 DNA sequence: TGTGCCAGCAGTTTCGCTTTAGAAGTGGCTAATTCACCCCTCCACTTT. Translation gives CASSFALEVANSPLHF.

The J gene is TRBJ2-7, the V gene TRBV7-2, with 15 bases identical to TRBD2. The trim removed 0 bases at V and 3 bases at J, leaving 6 bases unmatched. The CDR3 sequence is 18 residues long. Germline-derived CDR1 and CDR2 are SGHTA and FQGNSA. CDR3 loop: CASSLAGLAGGDLYEQYF. The CDR3 region has the DNA TGTGCCAGCAGCTTAGCGGGACTAGCGGGAGGCGACCTCTACGAGCAGTACTTC.

In this sample, this clonotype turned up many times. The chain joins TRBV28 to TRBJ2-5; 7 nucleotides line up with TRBD2. With 5 bases clipped from V and 4 bases from J, the junction kept 13 bases outside the gene matches. The length of the CDR3 is 16 residues. CDR1 is MDHEN, CDR2 SYDVKM, per germline. In DNA form, the CDR3 reads TGTGCCAGCAGTGATCTGGGGGGGTATCTTTTAGAGACCCAGTACTTC. Protein sequence: CASSDLGGYLLETQYF.

This clonotype was found many times. V is TRBV27 and J is TRBJ1-2, with D unresolved. This CDR3 region has 11 residues. Per germline, CDR1 MNHEY and CDR2 SMNVEV (reference sequence). The V gene lost 9 bases and the J gene lost 6 bases, with 11 bases spanning the gap. The CDR3 coding sequence is TGTGCCAGTCACGGATCGCATGGCTACACCTTC. It is translated as CASHGSHGYTF.

This chain uses TRBV4-1 with TRBJ1-1; D gene uncertain. Germline V lookup: CDR1 MGHRA, CDR2 YSYEKL. The CDR3 spans 13 residues. V shed 4 bases and J shed 6 bases, with 12 bases lying between them. In DNA form, the CDR3 reads TGCGCCAGCAGCCGCCCCAGATCGGCTGAAGCTTTCTTT. As protein: CASSRPRSAEAFF.